This entry lists 4 T cell receptor beta chains sequenced from one sample in a study of blood T cell repertoires in COVID-19. The repertoire was sequenced with immunoSEQ multiplex PCR; TCRdb's copy has only in-frame clones and lacks some. The sample includes some 250,000 clones, around 87% of them seen just once. The sample comprised PBMCs or T cells enriched from blood (not recorded which). The receptors originated from a woman in her 40s with acute COVID-19.

The chain is built from TRBV2 and TRBJ2-1, with 11 bases aligning to TRBD2. Germline trimming cut 2 bases from V and 14 bases from J; bases unmatched to any gene: 14. The CDR3 spans 16 residues. Germline values: CDR1 SNHLY, CDR2 FYNNEI. The CDR3 here is CASSERGLAGGQREFF. The DNA of the CDR3 is TGTGCCAGCAGTGAAAGGGGGCTAGCGGGAGGTCAACGGGAGTTCTTC.

The gene calls are TRBV21-1 and TRBJ2-2; whether TRBD1, the table's D call, matches the DNA was not checked. TRBV21-1 is listed as a pseudogene. CDR3 size: 15 residues. The CDR3 loop is CASSSSDRQTGELFF. The CDR3 nucleotides are TGTGCCAGCAGCTCTTCCGACAGGCAGACCGGGGAGCTGTTTTTT.

This chain uses TRBV11-3 with TRBJ2-1; D gene ambiguous. Germline loops: CDR1 SGHNT, CDR2 YENEEA. The CDR3 has 17 residues. V lost 2 bases to trimming and J lost 2 bases, with 16 bases between them. Here the CDR3 reads CASSLFGPPAAYNEQFF. The CDR3 region has the DNA TGTGCCAGCAGCTTATTTGGCCCCCCGGCGGCCTACAATGAGCAGTTCTTC.

The rearrangement joins TRBV7-9 to TRBJ2-5; tentative D call: TRBD2 (7 bases). V was shortened by 1 base and J by 1 base, with 16 bases between the two germline ends. The CDR3 has 17 residues. Germline values: CDR1 SEHNR, CDR2 FQNEAQ (reference sequence). The CDR3 reads CASSLVRGAGVQETQYF. DNA for the CDR3: TGTGCCAGCAGCTTAGTTCGGGGGGCAGGCGTCCAAGAGACCCAGTACTTC. Full variable domain (remainder filled in from reference TRBV7-9 and TRBJ2-5): DTGVSQNPRHKITKRGQNVTFRCDPISEHNRLYWYRQTLGQGPEFLTYFQNEAQLEKSRLLSDRFSAERPKGSFSTLEIQRTEQGDSAMYLCASSLVRGAGVQETQYFGPGTRLLVL.